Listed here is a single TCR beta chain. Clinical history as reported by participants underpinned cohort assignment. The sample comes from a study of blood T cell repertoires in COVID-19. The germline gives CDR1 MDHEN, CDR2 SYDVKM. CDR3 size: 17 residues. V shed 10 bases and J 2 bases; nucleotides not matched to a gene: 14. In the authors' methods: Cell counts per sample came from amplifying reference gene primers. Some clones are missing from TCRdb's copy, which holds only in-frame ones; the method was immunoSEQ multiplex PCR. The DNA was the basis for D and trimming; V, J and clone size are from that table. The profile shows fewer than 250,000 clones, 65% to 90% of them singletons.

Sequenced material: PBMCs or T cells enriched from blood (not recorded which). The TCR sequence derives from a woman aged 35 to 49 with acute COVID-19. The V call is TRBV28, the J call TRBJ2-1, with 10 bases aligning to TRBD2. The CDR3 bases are TGTGCCACCCTTGGACTTCTAGCGGGAGACGCCTACAATGAGCAGTTCTTC. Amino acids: CATLGLLAGDAYNEQFF. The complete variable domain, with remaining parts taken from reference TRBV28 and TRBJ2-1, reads DVKVTQSSRYLVKRTGEKVFLECVQDMDHENMFWYRQDPGLGLRLIYFSYDVKMKEKGDIPEGYSVSREKKERFSLILESASTNQTSMYLCATLGLLAGDAYNEQFFGPGTRLTVL.